This T cell receptor (beta chain) was captured by sequencing in a study of blood T cell repertoires in COVID-19. Overall study context: Samples came from the United States, Italy and Spain, spanning acute and convalescent COVID-19. Sample material is recorded as cDNA or gDNA derived from T cells, B-cell-depleted T cells, or PBMCs.

Per the original data handling: The authors estimated nucleated cell counts from reference gene primer amplification. The protocol was immunoSEQ multiplex PCR, while the TCRdb copy is restricted to in-frame clones and leaves out a portion. The DNA gave D and trimming, while V, J and clone size come from that table. The data show some 20,000 clones, roughly 88% seen once. V lost 5 bases, J lost 0 bases, and 10 bases lay in between. Germline values: CDR1 SGHVS, CDR2 FQNEAQ. The CDR3 runs to 14 residues. The V call is TRBV7-8, the J call TRBJ2-5; no firm D call. Source material: peripheral blood. The receptor was isolated from a middle-aged man with active COVID-19. CDR3 protein: CASSDIKYQETQYF. The CDR3 region has the DNA TGTGCCAGCAGCGACATTAAGTACCAAGAGACCCAGTACTTC. The full variable domain, in which reference TRBV7-8 and TRBJ2-5 provide the parts outside the CDR3, is GAGVSQSPRYKVAKRGQDVALRCDPISGHVSLFWYQQALGQGPEFLTYFQNEAQLDKSGLPSDRFFAERPEGSVSTLKIQRTQQEDSAVYLCASSDIKYQETQYFGPGTRLLVL.